Described below is a single T cell receptor beta chain sequence and its context. This sample stems from a study of blood T cell repertoires in COVID-19. Original data processing: Reference gene primer amplification gave estimated nucleated cell counts. Assay used: immunoSEQ multiplex PCR; TCRdb lists only in-frame clones, some missing. V and J calls and clone size follow that table, whereas D and trimming were derived from the DNA. The sample lists 170,000 or so clones; 70% to 90% were seen once. V lost 5 bases to trimming and J lost 7 bases; unmatched junction nucleotides: 11. This CDR3 is built from 16 residues. Germline V lookup: CDR1 LNHNV, CDR2 YYDKDF (reference sequence).

The sequenced sample consisted of peripheral blood. The chain carries TRBV15 and TRBJ1-2, with 12 bases lining up with TRBD1. The clonotype comes from a man aged 45 to 65 with active or convalescent COVID-19. DNA of the CDR3: TGTGCCACCAGCGAGAACCGGGGACAGGGGGCGGGTGGCTACACCTTC. Translation: CATSENRGQGAGGYTF.